Below, 16 T cell receptor beta chains from the same sample are listed, as sequenced in a study of OX40 agonist ivuxolimab in advanced cancers. The method was the immunoSEQ multiplex PCR assay. TCRdb obtained this table from immuneACCESS and retained in-frame rearrangements with V and J assigned. These tables miss some clones; where compared with another copy, unresolved V genes account for less than half of the shortfall, and the remainder is unexplained. Counted in this sample were 25,000 to 30,000 clones; 70% to 90% of them appeared once. Of the sample, under 20% falls within the top ten clones. The specimen was CD4+ or CD8+ T cells sorted from blood, collected in a trial of the OX40 agonist ivuxolimab. The receptors come from an adult with an advanced solid tumor such as melanoma, head and neck, liver or kidney cancer.

The chain is built from TRBV25-1 and TRBJ2-1, with D unclear. CDR1 and CDR2 from the germline V gene are MGHDK and SYGVNS. V was trimmed by 6 bases and J by 1 base, leaving 10 bases between them. The CDR3 spans 14 residues. The CDR3 DNA reads as TGTGCCAGCAGCCTGGGTGGGTCCTACAATGAGCAGTTCTTC. This codes for CASSLGGSYNEQFF.

This chain uses TRBV7-8 with TRBJ2-1, with D possibly being TRBD2 (6 bases). The CDR3 has 16 residues. Trimming stripped 0 bases from V and 4 bases from J, with 13 bases between. The germline V gene encodes CDR1 SGHVS and CDR2 FQNEAQ. The CDR3 DNA follows: TGTGCCAGCAGCTTAGCGCAGACTAGTAGGTACAATGAGCAGTTCTTC. It is translated as CASSLAQTSRYNEQFF.

The CDR3 DNA is TGTGCCAGCAGCGGATGGACAGGAAACTACGAGCAGTACTTC. This sequence encodes CASSGWTGNYEQYF. This chain connects TRBV5-6 to TRBJ2-7, with 7 positions matching TRBD1. This CDR3 spans 14 amino acids. V lost 4 bases and J lost 3; bases outside the gene matches: 7. Per germline, CDR1 SGHDT and CDR2 YYEEEE.

The V gene is TRBV6-6, the J gene TRBJ1-1, with D possibly being TRBD1 (5 bases). V was cut by 2 bases and J by 5 bases, with 12 bases left in between. CDR1 and CDR2 from the germline V gene are MNHNY and SVGAGI (reference sequence). CDR3 length: 14 amino acids. The CDR3 is CASSYGGEGTEAFF. The CDR3 bases are TGTGCCAGCAGTTACGGGGGGGAGGGGACTGAAGCTTTCTTT.

The rearrangement links TRBV6-1 to TRBJ1-5; perhaps TRBD1 as D (5 bases). Germline CDR1 reads MNHNS; CDR2 reads SASEGT. V was shortened by 4 bases and J by 4 bases, with 11 bases between the two germline ends. The CDR3 has 14 amino acids. The CDR3 sequence: CASSGDGLNQPQHF. DNA for the CDR3: TGTGCCAGCAGTGGGGACGGCCTGAATCAGCCCCAGCATTTT.

The rearrangement links TRBV6-1 to TRBJ2-2, with 7 bases aligning to TRBD2. The CDR3 runs 14 residues. Germline V lookup: CDR1 MNHNS, CDR2 SASEGT. The junction had 8 bases not matched to a gene; V was cut back by 6 bases and J by 7 bases. The CDR3 here is CASSTREESGELFF. CDR3 nucleotide sequence: TGTGCCAGCAGCACTCGGGAGGAGAGCGGGGAGCTGTTTTTT.

As DNA, the CDR3 is TGTGCCAGCAGCTTAGGATTAGCGGGAGTCTTCACAGATACGCAGTATTTT. Translated: CASSLGLAGVFTDTQYF. V and J are TRBV11-3 and TRBJ2-3; the match to TRBD2 covers 9 bases. This CDR3 is built from 17 residues. Per the germline V gene, CDR1 is SGHNT and CDR2 is YENEEA. With 1 base clipped from V and 2 bases from J, the junction kept 7 bases outside the gene matches. Variable domain in full (rest from reference TRBV11-3 and TRBJ2-3): EAGVVQSPRYKIIEKKQPVAFWCNPISGHNTLYWYLQNLGQGPELLIRYENEEAVDDSQLPKDRFSAERLKGVDSTLKIQPAELGDSAVYLCASSLGLAGVFTDTQYFGPGTRLTVL.

The chain carries TRBV5-8 and TRBJ2-7; possibly TRBD2 for D (5 bases). This CDR3 has 13 residues. CDR1 and CDR2 from the germline V gene are SGHTS and YDEGEE. Trimming removed 4 bases from V and 2 bases from J, with 10 bases in between. The CDR3 spells CASSLSGTYEQYF. The CDR3 region has the DNA TGTGCCAGCAGCCTCTCCGGGACCTACGAGCAGTACTTC.

The V call is TRBV4-3, the J call TRBJ2-1; 14 bases fit TRBD2. Unmatched junction bases numbered 4, after V lost 5 bases and J lost 7 bases. The CDR3 consists of 15 residues. Germline values: CDR1 LGHNA, CDR2 YSLEER. The DNA for the CDR3 is TGCGCCAGCAGCAATGGACTAGCGGGGGGTAATGAGCAGTTCTTC. It encodes CASSNGLAGGNEQFF.

The chain combines TRBV14 with TRBJ2-7; D is possibly TRBD1 (6 bases). In germline, CDR1 is SGHDN, CDR2 FVKESK. Trimming took off 5 bases at V and 2 bases at J, with 16 bases between the two ends. The CDR3 covers 15 residues. This chain's CDR3 is CASSIKNRVPYEQYF. CDR3 coding DNA: TGTGCCAGCAGCATTAAGAACAGGGTCCCCTACGAGCAGTACTTC.

The chain has TRBV7-9 and TRBJ2-7; TRBD2 matches at 7 bases. CDR1 is SEHNR, CDR2 FQNEAQ, per germline (reference sequence). The CDR3 totals 13 residues. After removal of 1 base from V and 4 bases from J, the junction contained 1 base not matched to a gene. The CDR3 DNA is TGTGCCAGCAGCTTAGGCGGGGGTTACGAGCAGTACTTC. Translation: CASSLGGGYEQYF.

The rearrangement uses TRBV5-1 and TRBJ1-1; D is ambiguous. There are 11 residues in the CDR3. CDR1 is SGHRS, CDR2 YFSETQ, per germline. The V gene lost 4 bases and the J gene lost 7 bases, with 8 bases spanning the gap. The DNA for the CDR3 is TGCGCCAGCAGCCACGCCCTTGAAGCTTTCTTT. This encodes CASSHALEAFF.

The gene calls are TRBV2 and TRBJ1-1, with D possibly TRBD1 on 6 matching bases. V lost 4 bases and J 1 base, leaving 10 bases between the germline ends. The CDR3 is 14 amino acids. CDR1 and CDR2 (germline): SNHLY, FYNNEI. In DNA, the CDR3 is TGTGCCAGCAGTGTGGACAGCTGGAACACTGAAGCTTTCTTT. Translated: CASSVDSWNTEAFF.

This chain joins TRBV19 and TRBJ2-3, with no clear D. Germline V gives CDR1 LNHDA, CDR2 SQIVND (reference sequence). With 4 bases removed from V and 4 bases from J, the gap between germline ends came to 18 bases. The CDR3 sequence is 16 residues long. CDR3 DNA sequence: TGTGCCAGTAGTACCCGACTCCCACCCTATTCAGATACGCAGTATTTT. Translated: CASSTRLPPYSDTQYF. The variable domain in full, completed from reference TRBV19 and TRBJ2-3, reads DGGITQSPKYLFRKEGQNVTLSCEQNLNHDAMYWYRQDPGQGLRLIYYSQIVNDFQKGDIAEGYSVSREKKESFPLTVTSAQKNPTAFYLCASSTRLPPYSDTQYFGPGTRLTVL.

The chain joins TRBV7-9 to TRBJ1-4; TRBD1 aligns across 7 bases. Germline values: CDR1 SEHNR, CDR2 FQNEAQ (reference sequence). V shed 5 bases, J shed 4 bases, and the junction held 7 bases outside the gene matches. The CDR3 extends over 15 amino acids. The CDR3 bases are TGTGCCAGCAGCATACCGGGACAGCATAATGAAAAACTGTTTTTT. Protein product: CASSIPGQHNEKLFF.

This sequence joins TRBV4-1 and TRBJ1-2; D gene unclear. This CDR3 has 11 residues. The V gene lost 4 bases and the J gene lost 8 bases, with 8 bases spanning the gap. CDR1 is MGHRA, CDR2 YSYEKL, per germline. CDR3 sequence reads: CASSPNGGYTF. CDR3 DNA sequence: TGCGCCAGCAGCCCCAATGGAGGCTACACCTTC.